This T cell receptor beta chain comes out of a study of cytomegalovirus exposure and HLA in healthy donors. Regarding the study as a whole: Testing in vitro showed three CMV-associated chains specific for CMV antigens. Immune exposure information comprised only CMV serostatus. Accurate predictions that matched the HLA-A and HLA-B alleles of most subjects were reportedly made from TCR beta sequences. Across donors, most TCRs were seen rarely, yet some public ones were widespread.

Comments on this clone: Its antigen is as yet unknown.

Germline loops: CDR1 MNHEY, CDR2 SMNVEV (reference sequence). The ends lost 11 bases at V and 0 bases at J; junction bases unmatched: 8. The CDR3 runs to 15 residues. In the PCR, 60 Vbeta and 13 Jbeta primers were used. Some clones are missing from TCRdb's copy, which holds only in-frame ones; the method was immunoSEQ multiplex PCR. This sample has 45,000 to 70,000 clones; around four fifths occur once, and the top ten carry roughly 1.4%. The receptor was derived from a man aged 25 to 40 in good health and CMV-seronegative. The rearrangement uses TRBV27 and TRBJ2-1; 9 bases match TRBD1. What was sequenced was PBMCs. This chain's CDR3 is CAGDRDRLSYNEQFF. The CDR3 DNA sequence: TGTGCCGGGGACAGGGATCGCCTCTCCTACAATGAGCAGTTCTTC.